This T cell receptor (beta chain) stems from a study of T-cell memory formation after mild COVID-19. General observations from the study: Later expanders leaned CD4+, whereas day 15 to 85 contracting clones were balanced CD4/CD8. The pre-infection memory compartment contained some responding clones, suggesting cross-reactive memory joined. Shrinking CD4+ clones were chiefly CM and EM; CD8+ ones were chiefly EMRA.

This clonotype occurred a few times. Antigen specificity is unknown. The germline V and J ends were trimmed by 0 bases and 0 bases, with 12 bases remaining between them. Germline V lookup: CDR1 SGHDT, CDR2 YYEEEE. The CDR3 has 16 amino acids. TCRdb re-called the 5' RACE reads with MiXCR, one entry per CDR3 protein. Of around 470,000 distinct CDR3 sequences listed, roughly 20% are singletons. The sequence was obtained from an adult woman who had mild COVID-19 (a few samples of this study predate the infection). Cell type and time point are not known. This chain uses TRBV5-6 with TRBJ1-1; D call uncertain. Material: PBMCs or a T cell subset sorted from them (not recorded which). DNA of the CDR3: TGTGCCAGCAGCTTGGATGGTAAAGATCTGAACACTGAAGCTTTCTTT. Its translation is CASSLDGKDLNTEAFF.